The rows below give T cell receptor beta chains drawn from one sample of a study of CD8 T cells in Susac syndrome. TCRdb reanalysed the immunoSEQ multiplex PCR reads using MiXCR and keeps one entry per CDR3 protein. In the table there are 70,000 to 100,000 distinct CDR3 sequences, 90% to 95% of which are singletons. What was sequenced was CD8+ T cells from PBMCs. The source of these receptors is a human donor in good health. Each CDR3 is given with its conserved first and last residue. Clone size appears in some rows only: once, few, many, or a class for an expanded clone.

v_gene | abundance | CDR3aa
TRBV19 | NA | CASQEGRTEAFF
TRBV2 | NA | CASSESAGQGSYEQYF
TRBV25-1 | NA | CASREAGELFF
TRBV27 | NA | CASGTPLLGEQYF
TRBV19 | NA | CASSIYRQGNQPQHF
TRBV4-1 | NA | CASSHISGELFF
TRBV28 | once | CASSLRGYRREQYF
TRBV20-1 | NA | CSAPDLADTQYF
TRBV12-3/TRBV12-4 | NA | CASSPGLAGHEQYF
TRBV13 | NA | CASSPSPSLEAFF
TRBV6-6 | NA | CASSPRTEGYTEAFF
TRBV7-9 | NA | CASSRDSRNQPQHF
TRBV2 | once | CASVEGNTEAFF
TRBV3-1 | NA | CASSSRTDLTPQHF
TRBV10-3 | NA | CAIRNGTGFLPNEQFF
TRBV7-8 | NA | CASSLDRGAGELFF
TRBV15 | NA | CATSRAGRENTEAFF
TRBV10-2 | NA | CASSDPGAGLQETQYF
TRBV7-8 | NA | CASSDGTAYSNQPQHF
TRBV27 | few | CASGTQKVNEQYF
TRBV3-1 | NA | CASSRAGDRDNEQFF
TRBV11-1 | NA | CASTLGFGNTIYF
TRBV6-1 | NA | CASRTGDYGYTF
TRBV7-9 | NA | CASSGGDTDTQYF
TRBV6-5 | NA | CASSSSRGWKATGELFF
TRBV7-2 | NA | CASSFTAQETQYF
TRBV6-2/TRBV6-3 | NA | CASSPLRGAETQYF
TRBV20-1 | NA | CSARVVAGGLTDTQYF
TRBV14 | NA | CASSHIAGGYNEQFF
TRBV5-1 | NA | CASSLDGQSNNSPLHF
TRBV29-1 | NA | CSVEGAGDAYEQYF
TRBV28 | NA | CASSQTGFSDGYTF
TRBV29-1 | NA | CSVFGDNYGYTF
TRBV6-5 | NA | CASTLTPGLNYEQYF
TRBV4-1 | NA | CASSPGTDTYEQYF
TRBV10-2 | NA | CASRPPGRGETQYF
TRBV9 | NA | CASQRGGSGEQFF
TRBV7-9 | NA | CASSLGGIQYF
TRBV29-1 | NA | CSVRFRQGDYNEQFF
TRBV13 | NA | CASSPGQGDGYTF
TRBV5-6 | NA | CASSWGDGGELFF
TRBV20-1 | NA | CSARGQGVLGGNTEAFF